One T cell receptor (beta chain) is described in this entry. TCRdb re-analysed the 5' RACE reads in MiXCR, keeping a single row per CDR3 protein. The sample has roughly 44,000 distinct CDR3 sequences; over 25% are singletons. Trimming stripped 1 base from V and 3 bases from J, with 9 bases between. CDR1 and CDR2 from the germline V gene are SGHAT and FQNNGV. The CDR3 has 14 amino acids. This sequence was found in a female donor with breast cancer. The sequencing input was memory CD4+ T cells sorted from a lymph node. Subset specified: memory CD4+ T cells, CD4+CD45RO+CD25-. The gene calls are TRBV11-2 and TRBJ1-1; D perhaps matches TRBD1 (5 bases). CDR3 amino acids: CASSLAGGDTEAFF. DNA for the CDR3: TGTGCCAGCAGCTTAGCCGGGGGTGACACTGAAGCTTTCTTT.